This entry is about one TCR beta chain. This sample is part of a study of cytomegalovirus exposure and HLA in healthy donors. Study summary: Samples from HLA-typed donors yielded about 85 million unique TCRs in an early data release. Among several hundred genotyped donors, around 80% fell in the Caucasian-associated ancestry cluster.

The PCR used 60 Vbeta and 13 Jbeta primers. The table came from immunoSEQ multiplex PCR; TCRdb's copy has only in-frame clones and leaves some out. The data contain fewer than 95,000 clones, roughly 85% of them singletons. This CDR3 comprises 15 residues. CDR1 and CDR2 from the germline V gene are LGHNA and YNFKEQ. Trimming cost V 1 base and J 5 bases; bases outside gene matches: 4. The chain combines TRBV4-2 with TRBJ2-5, with 10 bases lining up with TRBD2. The sequenced sample was PBMCs. The clonotype was recovered from a middle-aged man in good health and CMV-seropositive. CDR3 sequence: CASSQGKREGETQYF. CDR3 nucleotides: TGTGCCAGCAGCCAAGGAAAGCGGGAGGGGGAGACCCAGTACTTC.